Included here is one T cell receptor beta chain sequence, with context. This sample stems from a study of prognosis after radiotherapy for stage I lung cancer. The CDR3 runs 12 residues. Germline assignment: CDR1 MNHNS and CDR2 SASEGT. V gave up 5 bases and J gave up 8 bases, with 12 bases separating them. TCR beta CDR3 was amplified from genomic DNA by two-round multiplex PCR. With primers specific to each TRBV and TRBJ gene, the first-round PCR was performed. From the multiplex PCR reads, TCRdb called clonotypes with MiXCR, one entry per CDR3 protein. The table shows 20,000 to 30,000 distinct CDR3 sequences, with about two fifths occurring only once.

The sequenced sample was PBMCs, obtained before or after stereotactic body radiation therapy (not recorded which). The rearrangement uses TRBV6-1 and TRBJ2-5; the D is unclear. The sequence came from a donor aged 50 or older with non-small cell lung cancer. The CDR3 bases are TGTGCCAGCAGTAGGCGCGCAGATACCCAGTACTTC. This gives the protein CASSRRADTQYF.